This TCR beta chain stems from a study of blood T cells in healthy people across ages. Alongside a J-beta primer mix, a sample-barcoded 5' primer served in a second PCR lasting roughly 6 to 11 cycles. Each cDNA molecule was tagged by a template-switch adaptor with 12 random nucleotides. Any given sample supplied a minimum of 3 million CDR3-containing paired-end reads. TCRdb passed the 5' RACE reads through MiXCR, listing each CDR3 protein once. The table records approximately 810,000 distinct CDR3 sequences, roughly 26% of them present only once. Trimming pared 5 bases from V and 7 bases from J, leaving 20 bases between. The CDR3 contains 15 residues. Germline V gene lookup returns CDR1 SGHTA and CDR2 FQGNSA. A remark on this clonotype: Antigen specificity is unknown.

Study-wide results and limits: PBMCs that were unsorted prevented a conclusive naive versus antigen-experienced comparison.

In each sample, at least 7 million PBMCs were isolated. The sequenced sample consisted of blood. V gene TRBV7-2 combines with J gene TRBJ1-2; D uncertain. The TCR originated in a woman older than 75 in good health. The CDR3 spells CASSAGEPVWGGYTF. The CDR3, as DNA: TGTGCCAGCAGCGCCGGGGAGCCTGTTTGGGGTGGCTACACCTTC.